Below are 21 T cell receptor beta chains sequenced from a single sample in a study of monozygotic twins with inflammatory bowel disease. From the 5' RACE reads, TCRdb lists one entry per CDR3 protein and no DNA. The listing contains more than 350,000 distinct CDR3 sequences. Sequencing was performed on blood. The receptor source for this set is a human donor with ulcerative colitis or Crohn's disease, or a healthy co-twin of an affected twin (not recorded which).

The chain couples TRBV19 to TRBJ1-2. Germline CDR1 LNHDA, CDR2 SQIVND (reference sequence). There are 15 residues in the CDR3. The CDR3 loop reads CASSSPPGTFYGYTF.

The CDR3 loop is CASSEQGVQETQYF. The V and J genes are TRBV11-2 and TRBJ2-5; the TCRdb call, TRBD1, lacks DNA for checking. There are 14 residues in the CDR3. From germline, CDR1 is SGHAT and CDR2 FQNNGV.

The chain recombines TRBV3-1 with TRBJ2-1; there is no DNA to check the TCRdb D call of TRBD1. CDR3 length equals 16 residues. Germline assignment: CDR1 LGHDT and CDR2 YNNKEL (reference sequence). This chain's CDR3 is CASSRDRGQPYNEQFF.

This chain links TRBV6-2 or TRBV6-3 with TRBJ2-3. CDR3 length: 14 residues. Per the germline V gene, CDR1 is MNHEY and CDR2 is SVGEGT. The CDR3 sequence is CASSSVYLTDTQYF.

The genes are TRBV10-3 and TRBJ2-7; the D call from TCRdb, TRBD2, cannot be confirmed without DNA. The CDR3 is made up of 14 amino acids. Per germline, CDR1 ENHRY and CDR2 SYGVKD. The CDR3 loop is CAIRNSGSSYEQYF.

This chain joins TRBV28 and TRBJ2-5. CDR1 is MDHEN, CDR2 SYDVKM, per germline. This CDR3 spans 15 amino acids. CDR3 sequence reads: CASSYASPYQETQYF.

The genes are TRBV12-3 or TRBV12-4 and TRBJ2-2; without DNA, the TCRdb call of TRBD2 cannot be checked. This CDR3 is built from 16 residues. The CDR3 here is CASSFGGPENTGELFF.

The chain couples TRBV2 to TRBJ2-1; TCRdb gives TRBD2 as the D gene, but with no DNA this cannot be confirmed. Germline V lookup: CDR1 SNHLY, CDR2 FYNNEI. The CDR3 is made up of 13 amino acids. This chain's CDR3 is CASIGLADNEQFF.

The chain employs TRBV5-1 and TRBJ2-1; TCRdb gives TRBD1 as the D gene, but with no DNA this cannot be confirmed. The length of the CDR3 is 17 residues. Germline V CDR1 and CDR2: SGHRS, YFSETQ. The CDR3 loop is CASSLGSTGLALNEQFF.

The chain has TRBV7-6 and TRBJ2-3; TCRdb lists TRBD2, though no DNA is available to test this call. CDR3 length: 14 residues. Germline CDR1 and CDR2: SGHVS and FNYEAQ. This CDR3 reads CASSLALAGGPGNF.

The chain couples TRBV19 to TRBJ1-2. This CDR3 comprises 13 residues. The germline gives CDR1 LNHDA, CDR2 SQIVND (reference sequence). The CDR3: CASSTLDNYGYTF.

The chain's CDR3 is CASSHPTRDNEQFF. The chain joins TRBV18 to TRBJ2-1; TCRdb lists TRBD2, though no DNA is available to test this call. In germline, CDR1 is KGHSH, CDR2 LQKENI. This CDR3 comprises 14 residues.

The gene calls are TRBV4-2 and TRBJ1-1. The length of the CDR3 is 11 residues. The germline V gene encodes CDR1 LGHNA and CDR2 YNFKEQ. The chain's CDR3 is CASSQQTEAFF.

The V gene is TRBV25-1, the J gene TRBJ2-1; TCRdb reports TRBD1, a call that lacks DNA to check it against. Germline-derived CDR1 and CDR2 are MGHDK and SYGVNS. The CDR3 contains 15 residues. The CDR3 loop reads CASSVWGAAYNEQFF.

The CDR3 sequence: CASSRQGAITEAFF. V is TRBV27 and J is TRBJ1-1; the TRBD1 assignment by TCRdb is unverifiable without DNA. The CDR3 runs 14 residues. Per the germline V gene, CDR1 is MNHEY and CDR2 is SMNVEV (reference sequence).

The V gene is TRBV12-3 or TRBV12-4, the J gene TRBJ1-4; the TCRdb D gene call, TRBD1, has no DNA to confirm it. There are 13 residues in the CDR3. The CDR3 reads CASGFVRGEKLFF.

This chain joins TRBV6-6 and TRBJ2-5. The CDR3 runs to 13 residues. Germline assignment: CDR1 MNHNY and CDR2 SVGAGI (reference sequence). The CDR3 sequence is CASSYGPQETQYF.

J is TRBJ2-4 and V is TRBV5-5; there is no DNA to check the TCRdb D call of TRBD2. The CDR3 has 16 residues. CDR1 and CDR2 from the germline V gene are SGHKS and YYEKEE (reference sequence). This CDR3 is CASSLGLAGGENIQYF.

The chain is built from TRBV5-1 and TRBJ1-1; TCRdb picks TRBD1, but there is no DNA to check that call. Germline values: CDR1 SGHRS, CDR2 YFSETQ. The CDR3 spans 15 residues. CDR3 in amino acids: CASSSGQGMNTEAFF.

The V call is TRBV6-5, the J call TRBJ2-3; TCRdb lists TRBD1, though no DNA is available to test this call. The germline V gene has CDR1 MNHEY and CDR2 SVGAGI. This CDR3 has 18 amino acids. The CDR3 is CASSYPLIGQGKGNTQYF.

The V call is TRBV4-1, the J call TRBJ1-5; TCRdb calls TRBD1, which cannot be checked without DNA. Germline-derived CDR1 and CDR2 are MGHRA and YSYEKL. CDR3 length equals 17 residues. CDR3 region: CASSQVSTGTGRRPQHF.